This note documents a single T cell receptor beta chain sequence. The trim removed 1 base at V and 8 bases at J, leaving 11 bases unmatched. The CDR3 has 17 amino acids. Germline CDR1 and CDR2: SGHAT and FQNNGV. The entry originates in a study of cytomegalovirus exposure and HLA in healthy donors. The PCR ran on 60 Vbeta and 13 Jbeta primers. Sequenced by immunoSEQ multiplex PCR; TCRdb stores in-frame clones only, minus some. Among 150,000 to 200,000 clones listed, approximately 71% were seen once. The V gene is TRBV11-2, the J gene TRBJ1-4; 9 bases are a match to TRBD1. This sequence was found in a man aged 30-40 years in good health and CMV-seropositive. The sequenced sample consisted of PBMCs. The CDR3 nucleotides read TGTGCCAGCAGCTTAGGAAGGGGCGGGACAGGGACGGAAAAACTGTTTTTT. Amino acids: CASSLGRGGTGTEKLFF.